Each of the 20 T cell receptor beta chains below was sequenced from the same sample in a study of cytomegalovirus exposure and HLA in healthy donors (dated by TCRdb to 2017 to 2019). To prepare the library, the immunoSEQ multiplex PCR assay was applied. The multiplex PCR relied on a mix of 60 forward primers for TCR Vbeta segments and 13 reverse primers for TCR Jbeta segments. Imported from immuneACCESS, the table was reduced by TCRdb to in-frame sequences with V and J called. These copies leave out some clones; in studies compared against another copy, an unresolved V gene accounts for under half, and the cause of the remainder is not known. The sample table lists 140,000 to 150,000 clones, approximately 65% of them with a count of one. Together, the top ten hold 6.5% of the sample. Input material: PBMCs. These TCRs come from a woman aged 60 to 75 in good health and CMV-seronegative.

V gene TRBV2 combines with J gene TRBJ2-2; D gene ambiguous. CDR3 length: 12 residues. Germline assignment: CDR1 SNHLY and CDR2 FYNNEI. V dropped 6 bases and J dropped 4 bases, with 6 bases sitting between them. CDR3 protein: CASRTITGELFF. DNA for the CDR3: TGTGCCAGCAGGACAATCACCGGGGAGCTGTTTTTT.

The sample holds a few counts of this clone. The J gene is TRBJ1-2, the V gene TRBV5-1; tentative D call: TRBD1 (5 bases). V gave up 4 bases and J gave up 4 bases, with 26 bases separating them. Germline CDR1 SGHRS, CDR2 YFSETQ. The CDR3 has 18 amino acids. This CDR3 reads CASSPSQGSFPTFYGYTF. CDR3 coding DNA: TGCGCCAGCAGCCCATCTCAGGGATCTTTTCCTACCTTCTATGGCTACACCTTC.

The chain carries TRBV6-1 and TRBJ2-1, with D tentatively TRBD2 (5 bases). CDR1 and CDR2 from the germline V gene are MNHNS and SASEGT. The CDR3 runs to 16 residues. Between the trimmed V and J ends, which lost 4 bases and 0 bases, there was a span of 13 bases. CDR3 coding DNA: TGTGCCAGCAGTGCCCAACTAGGGAGCTCCTACAATGAGCAGTTCTTC. This sequence encodes CASSAQLGSSYNEQFF.

The J gene is TRBJ2-1, the V gene TRBV5-1; TRBD2 matches at 9 bases. Germline CDR1 reads SGHRS; CDR2 reads YFSETQ. This CDR3 comprises 17 residues. V lost 4 bases and J lost 5; bases outside the gene matches: 13. The CDR3 nucleotides are TGCGCCAGCAGCCCGAACACCCTAGCGGGGAGGAACAATGAGCAGTTCTTC. Translating it yields CASSPNTLAGRNNEQFF.

V is TRBV6-1 and J is TRBJ2-7, with 7 nucleotides matching TRBD1. This CDR3 comprises 14 residues. The trim removed 1 base at V and 3 bases at J, leaving 3 bases unmatched. Germline V lookup: CDR1 MNHNS, CDR2 SASEGT. In nucleotides, the CDR3 is TGTGCCAGCAGTGAAGAACAGGGGCTCTACGAGCAGTACTTC. It codes for CASSEEQGLYEQYF.

This clone occurred many times. The chain recombines TRBV27 with TRBJ2-7; the match to TRBD1 covers 7 bases. The CDR3 totals 13 residues. In germline, CDR1 is MNHEY, CDR2 SMNVEV (reference sequence). The V segment lost 3 bases and the J segment 7 bases; nucleotides outside the gene matches: 6. CDR3 loop: CASSFRQGGEQYF. CDR3 nucleotides: TGTGCCAGCAGTTTTCGACAGGGCGGAGAGCAGTACTTC.

The J gene is TRBJ2-1, the V gene TRBV20-1; D uncertain. The germline CDR1 and CDR2 sequences are DFQATT and SNEGSKA (reference sequence). Trimming removed 2 bases from V and 6 bases from J, with 5 bases in between. The CDR3 is 11 amino acids. Here the CDR3 reads CSARSSNEQFF. The CDR3 DNA reads as TGCAGTGCTAGATCCAGCAATGAGCAGTTCTTC.

V is TRBV29-1 and J is TRBJ2-5; no reliable D call. Germline values: CDR1 SQVTM, CDR2 ANQGSEA. This CDR3 contains 15 residues. Trimming removed 6 bases at V and 0 bases at J, with 17 bases between. CDR3 nucleotides: TGCAGCGTCCCCCCTCCGTCGGTTTACCAAGAGACCCAGTACTTC. Its protein is CSVPPPSVYQETQYF.

The chain employs TRBV28 and TRBJ2-3; 9 positions match TRBD2. The CDR3 has 14 amino acids. Trimming at V came to 7 bases and at J to 3 bases, leaving 5 bases not matched to a gene. Germline values: CDR1 MDHEN, CDR2 SYDVKM. The chain's CDR3 is CASIRSGRTDTQYF. DNA for the CDR3: TGTGCCAGCATACGTAGCGGGAGAACAGATACGCAGTATTTT.

The CDR3 nucleotides are TGTGCCAGCAGCTTGGGACAGGGGAATACAGATACGCAGTATTTT. The encoded protein is CASSLGQGNTDTQYF. The chain has TRBV7-9 and TRBJ2-3, with 10 bases fitting TRBD1. The CDR3 is 15 amino acids. After removal of 3 bases from V and 3 bases from J, the junction contained 3 bases not matched to a gene. From germline, CDR1 is SEHNR and CDR2 FQNEAQ (reference sequence).

The table lists this clone with a few counts. The chain is built from TRBV7-2 and TRBJ2-3, with 10 positions matching TRBD2. CDR1 is SGHTA, CDR2 FQGNSA, per germline. The CDR3 has 15 residues. Trimming took 4 bases from V and 8 from J; bases not matched to a gene: 9. CDR3 in DNA: TGTGCCAGCAGCTCCTCTTCTAGCGGGAGTTTTACGCAGTATTTT. This translates into CASSSSSSGSFTQYF. The variable domain in full, completed from reference TRBV7-2 and TRBJ2-3, reads GAGVSQSPSNKVTEKGKDVELRCDPISGHTALYWYRQSLGQGLEFLIYFQGNSAPDKSGLPSDRFSAERTGGSVSTLTIQRTQQEDSAVYLCASSSSSSGSFTQYFGPGTRLTVL.

The rearrangement links TRBV9 to TRBJ2-1; 7 nucleotides agree with TRBD2. Germline loops: CDR1 SGDLS, CDR2 YYNGEE. V was clipped by 0 bases and J by 3 bases; unmatched bases: 3. CDR3 length: 15 amino acids. CDR3 nucleotides: TGTGCCAGCAGCGTAGGAGCGGGAATCTACAATGAGCAGTTCTTC. Translation gives CASSVGAGIYNEQFF.

J is TRBJ2-3 and V is TRBV19, with 8 bases lining up with TRBD2. Germline CDR1 reads LNHDA; CDR2 reads SQIVND (reference sequence). V trimming: 4 bases; J trimming: 6 bases; junction bases outside the gene matches: 6. The CDR3 is 14 residues long. The CDR3 DNA is TGTGCCAGTAGTAGCGGGAGGATCATGGATACGCAGTATTTT. Its protein product is CASSSGRIMDTQYF.

This clone was recorded a few times. CDR3 coding DNA: TGTGCCAGCACCTGGACAGACAACTATGGCTACACCTTC. Residues: CASTWTDNYGYTF. The V call is TRBV28, the J call TRBJ1-2; a weak D match, TRBD1 (6 bases). V was trimmed by 7 bases and J by 2 bases, leaving 11 bases between them. Per the germline V gene, CDR1 is MDHEN and CDR2 is SYDVKM. There are 13 residues in the CDR3.

The chain uses TRBV6-1 and TRBJ2-3; D possibly corresponds to TRBD2 (6 bases). Trimming stripped 5 bases from V and 6 bases from J, with 15 bases between. Germline V CDR1 and CDR2: MNHNS, SASEGT. There are 14 residues in the CDR3. The CDR3 DNA reads TGTGCCAGCAGTTATATCGGAGGGACGGATACGCAGTATTTT. Amino acids: CASSYIGGTDTQYF.

The chain combines TRBV2 with TRBJ2-7; D is ambiguous. Germline V gene data show CDR1 as SNHLY and CDR2 as FYNNEI. Trimming removed 8 bases from V and 0 bases from J, with 11 bases in between. The CDR3 is made up of 13 amino acids. This CDR3 reads CASGGVSSYEQYF. The CDR3, as DNA: TGTGCCAGCGGTGGAGTAAGCTCCTACGAGCAGTACTTC.

V usage is TRBV18 and J usage is TRBJ2-7; TRBD2 aligns across 7 bases. The germline V gene encodes CDR1 KGHSH and CDR2 LQKENI. The CDR3 spans 15 residues. The V and J ends lost 2 bases and 1 base, in that order; junction bases with no gene match: 5. CDR3 protein: CASSPSQGGSYEQYF. CDR3 nucleotides: TGTGCCAGCTCACCATCCCAGGGAGGGTCCTACGAGCAGTACTTC.

This sequence joins TRBV20-1 and TRBJ2-7; D ambiguous. This CDR3 contains 11 residues. Germline CDR1 and CDR2: DFQATT and SNEGSKA (reference sequence). The ends were cut back, 3 bases at V and 5 bases at J, with 8 bases in the middle. The CDR3 is CSASAGHEQYF. DNA for the CDR3: TGCAGTGCTAGCGCTGGCCACGAGCAGTACTTC.

This clone occurred a few times. The rearrangement links TRBV9 to TRBJ2-5, with D possibly TRBD2 on 6 matching bases. Germline CDR1 reads SGDLS; CDR2 reads YYNGEE. The CDR3 totals 13 residues. V gave up 3 bases and J gave up 5 bases, with 11 bases separating them. Written as DNA, the CDR3 is TGTGCCAGCAGCGGGGGGGTGGGGGAGACCCAGTACTTC. Its protein product is CASSGGVGETQYF.

The CDR3 is CASSVAFGERETQYF. CDR3 in DNA: TGTGCCAGCAGCGTAGCTTTCGGCGAGCGAGAGACCCAGTACTTC. V gene TRBV9 combines with J gene TRBJ2-5; no reliable D call. Germline V gene sequence: CDR1 SGDLS, CDR2 YYNGEE. The CDR3 has 15 amino acids. The V and J ends lost 0 bases and 4 bases respectively, with 13 bases between them.